The sequence of this T cell receptor (beta chain) was determined in a study of control samples from healthy donors and cancer patients. Clones were read by immunoSEQ multiplex PCR, and TCRdb kept only the in-frame ones, dropping some. The table records 100,000 to 150,000 clones, about 92% of them present only once. CDR3 size: 15 residues. Trimming shortened V by 0 bases and J by 4 bases, and 13 bases separated the two germline ends. Looked up from germline, CDR1 is LGHNA and CDR2 is YNFKEQ. The source of this sequence is a man aged 45 to 65 with head and neck cancer. The chain is built from TRBV4-2 and TRBJ2-7; possibly TRBD2 for D (6 bases). The sample comprised PBMCs. The DNA of the CDR3 is TGTGCCAGCAGCCAAGATATTCCTAGCGCGTACGAGCAGTACTTC. It codes for CASSQDIPSAYEQYF.